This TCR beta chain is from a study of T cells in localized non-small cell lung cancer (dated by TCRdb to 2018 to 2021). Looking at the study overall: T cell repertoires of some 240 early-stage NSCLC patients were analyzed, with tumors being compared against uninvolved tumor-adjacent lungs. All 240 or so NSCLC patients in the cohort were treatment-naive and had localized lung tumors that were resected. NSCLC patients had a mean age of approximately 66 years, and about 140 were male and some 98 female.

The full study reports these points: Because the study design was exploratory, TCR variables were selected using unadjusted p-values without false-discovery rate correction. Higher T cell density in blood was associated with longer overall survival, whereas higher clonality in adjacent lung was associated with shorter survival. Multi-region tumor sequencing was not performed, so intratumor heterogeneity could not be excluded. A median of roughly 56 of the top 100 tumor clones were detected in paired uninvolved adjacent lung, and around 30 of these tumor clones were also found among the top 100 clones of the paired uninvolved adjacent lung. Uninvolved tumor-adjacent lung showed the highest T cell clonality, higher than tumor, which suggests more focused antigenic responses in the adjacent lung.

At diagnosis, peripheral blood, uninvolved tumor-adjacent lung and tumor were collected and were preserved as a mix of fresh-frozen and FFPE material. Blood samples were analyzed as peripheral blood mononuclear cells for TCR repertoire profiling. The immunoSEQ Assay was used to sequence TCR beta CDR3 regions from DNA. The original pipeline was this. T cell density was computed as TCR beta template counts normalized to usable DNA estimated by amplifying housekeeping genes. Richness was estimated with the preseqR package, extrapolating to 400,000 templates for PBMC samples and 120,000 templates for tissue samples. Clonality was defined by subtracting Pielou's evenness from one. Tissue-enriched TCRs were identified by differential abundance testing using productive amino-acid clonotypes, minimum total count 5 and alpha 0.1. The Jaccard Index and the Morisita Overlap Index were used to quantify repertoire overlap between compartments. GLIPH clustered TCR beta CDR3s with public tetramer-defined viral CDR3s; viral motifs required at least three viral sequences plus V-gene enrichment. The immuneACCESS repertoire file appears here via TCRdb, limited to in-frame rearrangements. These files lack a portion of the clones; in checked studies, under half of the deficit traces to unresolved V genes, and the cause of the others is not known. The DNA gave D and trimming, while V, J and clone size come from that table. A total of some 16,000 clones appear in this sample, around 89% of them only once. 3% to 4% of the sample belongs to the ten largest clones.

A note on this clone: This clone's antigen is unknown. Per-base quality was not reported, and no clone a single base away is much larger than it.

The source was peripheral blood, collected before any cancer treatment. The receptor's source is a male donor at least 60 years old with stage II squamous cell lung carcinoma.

The DNA sequence is given as TGTGCCAGCAGCCTTGGGACTAGCGGGATAACAGATACGCAGTATTTT. It codes for CASSLGTSGITDTQYF. The chain was built from TRBV7-8 and TRBJ2-3; a stretch of 13 junction bases matches TRBD2. The junction shows trimming of 5 bases on V and 3 bases on J, and the gene matches do not reach 5 bases of it. CDR1 and CDR2 are drawn from the germline V gene: SGHVS, FQNEAQ. The CDR3 spans 16 residues, from the cysteine through the phenylalanine. Only the CDR3 DNA stays, 48 bases, in frame from base 1.